The entry below describes one TCR beta chain. Germline V gene sequence: CDR1 MNHEY, CDR2 SVGAGI. Losses at the gene ends were 0 bases for V and 3 bases for J; bases not matched to a gene: 2. The CDR3 consists of 15 residues. This specimen comes from a study of blood T cell repertoires in COVID-19. Study summary: Both acute and convalescent COVID-19 samples were obtained from the United States, Italy and Spain. In each case, the material was cDNA or gDNA derived from T cells, B-cell-depleted T cells, or PBMCs.

Methods used by the authors: By means of reference gene primer amplification, nucleated cell counts were estimated. Sequencing was performed with immunoSEQ multiplex PCR; in TCRdb, only in-frame clones are kept and a portion is missing. The V and J calls and clone size come from that table; D and trimming were worked out from the DNA. Counted here are more than 150,000 clones, 80% to 90% occurring once; the ten biggest clones make up around 14%. The sequencing sample was made of peripheral blood. The rearrangement uses TRBV6-5 and TRBJ2-1; 7 bases are a match to TRBD2. The sequence derives from a man younger than 45 with active or convalescent COVID-19. CDR3 DNA sequence: TGTGCCAGCAGTTACTCGGCGGGGGTCTACAATGAGCAGTTCTTC. It yields the protein CASSYSAGVYNEQFF.